The sequence of this T cell receptor beta chain was determined in a study of glioma-infiltrating T cells. Amplification of TCR alpha and beta CDR3 regions from RNA used iRepertoire nested multiplex PCR. TCRdb processed the multiplex PCR reads anew with MiXCR; each CDR3 protein has one entry. In the table there are under 150,000 distinct CDR3 sequences, about two fifths of which are singletons. This clonotype was observed a single time. CDR3 length: 15 amino acids. The V end lost 1 base, the J end lost 5 bases, and 12 bases lay between the germline ends. Germline CDR1 is LGHNA and CDR2 is YNFKEQ. This TCR came from a human donor with low-grade glioma or glioblastoma, undergoing nonglioma brain surgery, or in good health (not recorded which). This sequence joins TRBV4-2 and TRBJ2-1; D might be TRBD2 (5 bases). Sequenced: glioma tissue, nonneoplastic brain tissue, or PBMCs (not recorded which). The CDR3 sequence is CASSQGPGVHNEQFF. CDR3 DNA sequence: TGTGCCAGCAGCCAAGGTCCCGGGGTCCACAATGAGCAGTTCTTC.